This T cell receptor (beta chain) was captured by sequencing in a study of blood T cell repertoires in COVID-19. Study as a whole: The samples span acute and convalescent COVID-19 from the United States, Italy and Spain.

The ends were cut back, 6 bases at V and 4 bases at J, with 13 bases in the middle. Looked up from germline, CDR1 is KGHSH and CDR2 is LQKENI. CDR3 size: 14 residues. This clone has only one observation. As originally analysed: Scientists estimated how many nucleated cells there were by amplifying reference gene primers. Repertoires were generated with immunoSEQ multiplex PCR, while TCRdb's copy carries only in-frame clones and drops some. Clone size and V and J calls were adopted from that table, with D and trimming inferred from the DNA. This sample has roughly 250,000 clones, with approximately 86% found just once. The cohort comprised adults aged about 18 to 100 years residing in under 30 US areas. Categorization into cohorts depended on clinical history that participants reported.

The sample comprised PBMCs or T cells enriched from blood (not recorded which). This sequence joins TRBV18 and TRBJ1-3, with D possibly matching TRBD1 (6 bases). The receptor comes from a woman aged 25-40 years with acute COVID-19. The CDR3 nucleotides are TGTGCCAGCTCCGAGAGGGACATCGGAAACACCATATATTTT. It codes for CASSERDIGNTIYF.